This passage covers 31 T cell receptor beta chains from one sample sequenced in a study of low-dose radiotherapy and immunotherapy resistance in tumors. Specified time point: before trial treatment. TRAV- and TRBV-specific primers, spanning alpha and beta chains, primed first-strand cDNA. With a V-primer adapter and a constant-region primer, TCRs were amplified for 20 PCR cycles. A single record per CDR3 protein comes from TCRdb applying MiXCR to the reads. The sample carries under 90,000 distinct CDR3 sequences, roughly 30% recorded once. Sequencing used PBMCs, obtained before treatment. The source of these receptors is a female donor with ovarian cancer.

The chain recombines TRBV19 with TRBJ2-5, with D maybe TRBD2 (5 bases). The length of the CDR3 is 13 residues. Germline-derived CDR1 and CDR2 are LNHDA and SQIVND (reference sequence). Between the trimmed V and J ends, which lost 7 bases and 4 bases, there was a span of 13 bases. CDR3 nucleotide sequence: TGTGCCAGTAAGGCGAGCGGACGAGAGACCCAGTACTTC. It codes for CASKASGRETQYF.

The table lists this clonotype with many counts. The chain joins TRBV11-1 to TRBJ1-6; D ambiguous. This CDR3 comprises 15 residues. Germline V gives CDR1 SGHAT, CDR2 FQDESV (reference sequence). Trimming cost V 5 bases and J 4 bases, with 12 bases left between them. The CDR3 DNA sequence: TGTGCCAGCAGCCCCGTCGACGTATATAATTCACCCCTCCACTTT. Amino acids: CASSPVDVYNSPLHF.

The genes are TRBV24-1 and TRBJ2-1, with 14 bases that match TRBD2. The CDR3 has 15 amino acids. V lost 4 bases, J lost 12 bases, and 7 bases stayed unmatched. Germline V gene lookup returns CDR1 KGHDR and CDR2 SFDVKD. Here the CDR3 reads CATSDLGLAGVGQFF. CDR3 sequence (DNA): TGTGCCACCAGTGACCTGGGACTAGCGGGAGTAGGGCAGTTCTTC.

As to this clonotype: This could be a read error, since a much larger clone is one nucleotide away. CDR3 loop: CTSTTDPGVGEQFF. CDR3 bases: TGTACCAGCACCACAGACCCGGGAGTCGGTGAGCAGTTCTTC. The V gene is TRBV13, the J gene TRBJ2-1; TRBD2 might be the D (6 bases). Germline CDR1 and CDR2: PRHDT and FYEKMQ (reference sequence). The CDR3 totals 14 residues.

A few counts support this clonotype. This is likely an artifact of a read error, given a far larger clone one base away. The chain joins TRBV6-1 to TRBJ2-1; 7 nucleotides agree with TRBD1. CDR1 is MNHNS, CDR2 SASEGT, per germline. This CDR3 has 16 residues. Trimming took 5 bases from V and 10 from J; bases not matched to a gene: 17. CDR3 bases: TGTGCCAGCAGTCCGAAGGACAGGTCAATCTACTACGAGCAGTTCTTC. Translating it yields CASSPKDRSIYYEQFF.

In this sample, this clonotype turned up many times. V and J are TRBV12-3 or TRBV12-4 and TRBJ2-1; 15 positions match TRBD2. The CDR3 contains 19 residues. The J segment lost 9 bases and the V segment lost 5 bases, leaving 17 bases of the junction unmatched. The CDR3 reads CASSPGLAGGREVSREQFF. The CDR3 bases are TGTGCCAGCAGTCCGGGACTAGCGGGGGGCCGCGAGGTCTCACGTGAGCAGTTCTTC.

The chain carries TRBV15 and TRBJ2-5, with 7 bases fitting TRBD1. The CDR3 consists of 13 residues. Germline CDR1 LNHNV, CDR2 YYDKDF (reference sequence). V gave up 1 base and J gave up 9 bases; unmatched junction bases: 5. The CDR3 spells CATSRGQGDAQYF. The CDR3 DNA is TGTGCCACCAGCAGAGGACAGGGCGACGCCCAGTACTTC.

A word on this clonotype: Because the CDR3 is missing its conserved closing phenylalanine or tryptophan, this is likely a read error. The rearrangement uses TRBV20-1 and TRBJ1-6; TRBD1 aligns across 7 bases. The V segment lost 4 bases and the J segment 7 bases; nucleotides outside the gene matches: 1. Germline CDR1 DFQATT, CDR2 SNEGSKA (reference sequence). This CDR3 spans 12 amino acids. In DNA, the CDR3 is TGCAGTGCTAAGGACAGGAATTCACCCCTCCACTAT. This codes for CSAKDRNSPLHY.

In its sample, this clonotype was seen many times. In DNA, the CDR3 is TGTGCCAGCAGCTTAGGGATTATTTCCTACAATGAGCAGTTCTTC. This translates into CASSLGIISYNEQFF. The chain uses TRBV11-3 and TRBJ2-1; D gene ambiguous. CDR3 length: 15 amino acids. CDR1 is SGHNT and CDR2 is YENEEA in the germline V gene. Trimming removed 1 base at V and 1 base at J, with 8 bases between. Full variable domain (outside the CDR3, taken from reference TRBV11-3 and TRBJ2-1): EAGVVQSPRYKIIEKKQPVAFWCNPISGHNTLYWYLQNLGQGPELLIRYENEEAVDDSQLPKDRFSAERLKGVDSTLKIQPAELGDSAVYLCASSLGIISYNEQFFGPGTRLTVL.

This clonotype showed up many times. The V and J genes are TRBV29-1 and TRBJ2-2; D gene uncertain. This CDR3 region has 12 residues. Trimming pared 6 bases from V and 5 bases from J, leaving 10 bases between. Germline values: CDR1 SQVTM, CDR2 ANQGSEA. The CDR3 loop is CSVKHGTGELFF. CDR3 coding DNA: TGCAGCGTCAAACACGGGACCGGGGAGCTGTTTTTT.

The sample holds many counts of this clonotype. In DNA form, the CDR3 reads TGCAGCGTTGTCGTTGGGGCCAACGTCCTGACTTTC. Translation: CSVVVGANVLTF. The rearrangement uses TRBV29-1 and TRBJ2-6; D is unclear. The CDR3 spans 12 residues. Looked up from germline, CDR1 is SQVTM and CDR2 is ANQGSEA. The V end was cut by 4 bases, the J end by 3 bases, with 4 bases between. Full variable domain (remainder filled in from reference TRBV29-1 and TRBJ2-6): SAVISQKPSRDICQRGTSLTIQCQVDSQVTMMFWYRQQPGQSLTLIATANQGSEATYESGFVIDKFPISRPNLTFSTLTVSNMSPEDSSIYLCSVVVGANVLTFGAGSRLTVL.

The gene calls are TRBV7-8 and TRBJ2-2; D may be TRBD2 (7 bases). This CDR3 region has 16 residues. Germline CDR1 and CDR2: SGHVS and FQNEAQ. Deletions cut 5 bases from V and 4 bases from J, with 17 bases between. CDR3 sequence reads: CASSNGGGGSTGELFF. DNA for the CDR3: TGTGCCAGCAGCAACGGTGGGGGCGGGAGCACCGGGGAGCTGTTTTTT.

In this sample, this clonotype turned up once. With a far larger clone one base away, a read error is the likely cause. CDR3 amino acids: CASSLGLRGEKLFF. The CDR3, as DNA: TGTGCCAGCAGCTTAGGGCTGAGGGGCGAAAAACTGTTTTTT. The J gene is TRBJ1-4, the V gene TRBV7-9; D might be TRBD1 (5 bases). The CDR3 loop spans 14 amino acids. Germline-derived CDR1 and CDR2 are SEHNR and FQNEAQ (reference sequence). V was trimmed by 1 base and J by 8 bases, leaving 11 bases between them.

The table lists this clonotype with many counts. J is TRBJ2-2 and V is TRBV5-1; the D gene is possibly TRBD1 (6 bases). Germline V gene lookup returns CDR1 SGHRS and CDR2 YFSETQ. This CDR3 is 13 amino acids long. Trimming took 0 bases from V and 6 from J, leaving 6 bases between them. This CDR3 is CASSLDRAGELFF. CDR3 DNA: TGCGCCAGCAGCTTGGACAGGGCCGGGGAGCTGTTTTTT.

This clonotype has at least ten counts. The chain joins TRBV4-2 to TRBJ1-4; 7 bases fit TRBD1. The trim removed 1 base at V and 4 bases at J, leaving 6 bases unmatched. The CDR3 is made up of 16 amino acids. Germline values: CDR1 LGHNA, CDR2 YNFKEQ. Written as DNA, the CDR3 is TGTGCCAGCAGCCAAGGAGACAGGGCCGGTAATGAAAAACTGTTTTTT. Translating gives CASSQGDRAGNEKLFF.

This clonotype was recorded many times. This chain uses TRBV12-3 or TRBV12-4 with TRBJ1-1; no reliable D call. V was trimmed by 5 bases and J by 2 bases, leaving 12 bases between them. The CDR3 is made up of 14 amino acids. This chain's CDR3 is CASSPTTLNTEAFF. In nucleotides, the CDR3 is TGTGCCAGCAGTCCGACGACTTTAAACACTGAAGCTTTCTTT.

This clonotype was observed many times. The genes are TRBV19 and TRBJ1-5, with D perhaps TRBD1 (6 bases). From germline, CDR1 is LNHDA and CDR2 SQIVND (reference sequence). V was shortened by 9 bases and J by 6 bases, with 21 bases between the two germline ends. This CDR3 region has 15 residues. The CDR3 bases are TGTGCCAGCGAGAGAGGGGGTTTGCTTGGTCAGCCCCAGCATTTT. It codes for CASERGGLLGQPQHF. Complete variable domain (other parts from reference TRBV19 and TRBJ1-5): DGGITQSPKYLFRKEGQNVTLSCEQNLNHDAMYWYRQDPGQGLRLIYYSQIVNDFQKGDIAEGYSVSREKKESFPLTVTSAQKNPTAFYLCASERGGLLGQPQHFGDGTRLSIL.

At least ten counts were recorded for this clonotype. The V and J genes are TRBV20-1 and TRBJ1-2, with 8 bases fitting TRBD1. The CDR3 covers 16 residues. Germline CDR1 DFQATT, CDR2 SNEGSKA (reference sequence). The J segment lost 1 base and the V segment lost 0 bases, leaving 7 bases of the junction unmatched. The CDR3 DNA is TGCAGTGCTAGAGACCAGGACAGGGCGTATAACTATGGCTACACCTTC. Translated, it gives CSARDQDRAYNYGYTF.

This clonotype has a handful of counts. The gene calls are TRBV4-3 and TRBJ2-4; D call uncertain. The ends were cut back, 1 base at V and 9 bases at J, with 7 bases in the middle. Germline loops: CDR1 LGHNA, CDR2 YSLEER. This CDR3 contains 12 residues. CDR3 protein: CASSQVDGIQYF. CDR3 in DNA: TGCGCCAGCAGCCAAGTCGACGGCATTCAGTACTTC.

The chain links TRBV14 to TRBJ2-1; 8 bases are a match to TRBD1. Germline V gene sequence: CDR1 SGHDN, CDR2 FVKESK. Losses at the gene ends were 4 bases for V and 1 base for J; bases not matched to a gene: 3. CDR3 length equals 15 residues. The CDR3 loop is CASSPRGPSYNEQFF. The CDR3 region has the DNA TGTGCCAGCAGCCCCAGGGGGCCGTCCTACAATGAGCAGTTCTTC.

V is TRBV7-2 and J is TRBJ2-7; D is possibly TRBD2 (7 bases). The CDR3 has 13 residues. Trimming pared 0 bases from V and 6 bases from J, leaving 9 bases between. The germline V gene has CDR1 SGHTA and CDR2 FQGNSA. The CDR3 here is CASSLAGGPEQYF. For the CDR3, the DNA is TGTGCCAGCAGCTTAGCGGGGGGGCCCGAGCAGTACTTC.

This clonotype was seen only once. The chain employs TRBV9 and TRBJ2-1, with D possibly TRBD1 on 6 matching bases. Deletions cut 4 bases from V and 8 bases from J, with 19 bases between. This CDR3 is built from 15 residues. The germline V gene encodes CDR1 SGDLS and CDR2 YYNGEE. CDR3 DNA sequence: TGTGCCAGCAGCTACAGAGACAGGCTAGGCGATGAGCAGTTCTTC. Translated: CASSYRDRLGDEQFF.

This clonotype was detected ten times or more. The chain joins TRBV13 to TRBJ2-4, with 15 nucleotides matching TRBD2. Trimming removed 3 bases from V and 3 bases from J; junction bases left unmatched: 3. The CDR3 consists of 17 residues. The V gene's germline CDR1 is PRHDT and CDR2 FYEKMQ (reference sequence). CDR3 sequence (DNA): TGTGCCAGCAGCTTCCGGACTAGCGGGAGGGTCAAAAACATTCAGTACTTC. Translating it yields CASSFRTSGRVKNIQYF.

This clonotype came up a few times. This sequence joins TRBV19 and TRBJ2-1; the D gene is possibly TRBD2 (6 bases). The CDR3 totals 15 residues. V was clipped by 8 bases and J by 4 bases, with 18 bases between them. Germline V gene sequence: CDR1 LNHDA, CDR2 SQIVND (reference sequence). The CDR3 DNA is TGTGCCAGTGGGGTGGGGGGAACCAGGTACAATGAGCAGTTCTTC. Its translation is CASGVGGTRYNEQFF.

This sequence joins TRBV6-5 and TRBJ1-4, with TRBD1 as a possible D gene (6 bases). The germline V gene encodes CDR1 MNHEY and CDR2 SVGAGI. The CDR3 runs to 15 residues. V was cut by 2 bases and J by 3 bases, with 10 bases left in between. This CDR3 is CASSYTQGPNEKLFF. The CDR3 bases are TGTGCCAGCAGTTACACACAGGGACCTAATGAAAAACTGTTTTTT.

Note on this clonotype: This probably arose from a read error, given a far larger clone one base away. The J gene is TRBJ2-4, the V gene TRBV7-9, with 11 bases matching TRBD2. Trimming at V came to 1 base and at J to 13 bases, leaving 18 bases not matched to a gene. CDR3 length equals 18 residues. The germline CDR1 and CDR2 sequences are SEHNR and FQNEAQ (reference sequence). The CDR3 DNA reads TGTGCCAGCAGCTTAGTAGGCCCTCTAGCGGGAGGCTACAATGAGCAGTACTTC. It translates to CASSLVGPLAGGYNEQYF.

This clonotype was seen repeatedly, ten times or more. The gene calls are TRBV4-1 and TRBJ2-1, with D hard to call. This CDR3 has 16 residues. Trimming removed 1 base from V and 8 bases from J, with 18 bases in between. Germline lookup yields CDR1 MGHRA and CDR2 YSYEKL. CDR3 coding DNA: TGCGCCAGCAGCCAAGTAAATCTCGTGCAGTACGATGAGCAGTTCTTC. This encodes CASSQVNLVQYDEQFF.

This clonotype was detected many times. The genes are TRBV20-1 and TRBJ2-7, with 9 bases identical to TRBD1. Germline trimming cut 1 base from V and 2 bases from J; bases unmatched to any gene: 6. The CDR3 runs 15 residues. Germline V lookup: CDR1 DFQATT, CDR2 SNEGSKA (reference sequence). The CDR3 sequence: CSARGPGQGAYEQYF. The CDR3 nucleotides are TGCAGTGCTAGAGGGCCGGGACAGGGAGCCTACGAGCAGTACTTC.

Many counts were recorded for this clonotype. The chain carries TRBV6-2 or TRBV6-3 and TRBJ2-7; the match to TRBD2 covers 10 bases. V was clipped by 8 bases and J by 4 bases; unmatched bases: 5. The CDR3 is made up of 13 amino acids. The V gene's germline CDR1 is MNHEY and CDR2 SVGEGT. The CDR3 loop reads CASLGLASYEQYF. CDR3 in DNA: TGTGCCAGCTTGGGACTAGCGTCTTACGAGCAGTACTTC.

There are many counts of this clonotype. The rearrangement uses TRBV5-1 and TRBJ2-7, with 10 bases identical to TRBD1. Germline CDR1 and CDR2: SGHRS and YFSETQ. V lost 1 base to trimming and J lost 2 bases; unmatched junction nucleotides: 3. The CDR3 contains 15 residues. The CDR3 DNA is TGCGCCAGCAGCTTGATCGGACAGGGGGCCTACGAGCAGTACTTC. Translation: CASSLIGQGAYEQYF.

The chain joins TRBV5-6 to TRBJ1-2, with TRBD1 matching over 8 bases. The germline CDR1 and CDR2 sequences are SGHDT and YYEEEE. The CDR3 is 15 residues long. Trimming at V came to 4 bases and at J to 5 bases, leaving 10 bases not matched to a gene. CDR3 loop: CASSMTSGTGYGYTF. Written as DNA, the CDR3 is TGTGCCAGCAGCATGACCTCCGGGACAGGATATGGCTACACCTTC.